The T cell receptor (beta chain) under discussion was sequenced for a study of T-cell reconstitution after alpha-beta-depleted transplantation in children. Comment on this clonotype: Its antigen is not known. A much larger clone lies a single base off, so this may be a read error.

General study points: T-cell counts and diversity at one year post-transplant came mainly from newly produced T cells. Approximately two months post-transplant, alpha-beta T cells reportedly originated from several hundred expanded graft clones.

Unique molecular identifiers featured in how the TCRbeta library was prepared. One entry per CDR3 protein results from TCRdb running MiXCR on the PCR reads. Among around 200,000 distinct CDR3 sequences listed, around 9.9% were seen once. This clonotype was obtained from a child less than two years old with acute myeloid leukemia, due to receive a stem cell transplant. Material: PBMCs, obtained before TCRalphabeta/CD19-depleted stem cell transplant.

CDR3 in amino acids: CASSRTGGAWGYGDTF. CDR3 DNA sequence: TGTGCCAGCAGCCGGACAGGGGGCGCTTGGGGCTATGGCGACACCTTC. The chain uses TRBV11-2 and TRBJ1-2; 11 bases agree with TRBD1. This CDR3 comprises 16 residues. Looked up from germline, CDR1 is SGHAT and CDR2 is FQNNGV.